The 6 T cell receptor beta chains below come from one sample, sequenced in a study. TCRdb reprocessed the RT-PCR reads via MiXCR and lists one record per CDR3 protein. This sample has about 700,000 distinct CDR3 sequences, with approximately 15% found just once. The sequenced sample was memory CD4+ T cells from blood. The receptors here all came from a female donor in good health, serving as a healthy control.

This clonotype has a count of ten or more. The chain combines TRBV10-2 with TRBJ2-7; TRBD2 matches at 8 bases. Trimming removed 3 bases from V and 2 bases from J; junction bases left unmatched: 6. Germline assignment: CDR1 WSHSY and CDR2 SAAADI. The CDR3 has 15 amino acids. CDR3: CASSDLAGRTYEQYF. For the CDR3, the DNA is TGCGCCAGCAGTGATTTAGCGGGAAGAACCTACGAGCAGTACTTC.

This rearrangement joins TRBV6-5 to TRBJ1-4; the match to TRBD1 covers 7 bases. Trimming cost V 6 bases and J 10 bases; bases outside gene matches: 14. The germline V gene encodes CDR1 MNHEY and CDR2 SVGAGI. This CDR3 is built from 15 residues. The CDR3 DNA sequence: TGTGCCAGCAGACAGGGGATAAGCTCTGTCGGAAAACTGTTTTTT. As protein: CASRQGISSVGKLFF.

The chain has TRBV5-1 and TRBJ1-1, with TRBD1 as a possible D gene (6 bases). V was cut by 3 bases and J by 4 bases, with 16 bases left in between. Per germline, CDR1 SGHRS and CDR2 YFSETQ. This CDR3 contains 15 residues. CDR3 bases: TGCGCCAGCAGCTCACGACTACAGGGAGGCACTGAAGCTTTCTTT. Protein: CASSSRLQGGTEAFF.

The genes are TRBV7-2 and TRBJ2-3; TRBD2 matches at 7 bases. Germline CDR1 reads SGHTA; CDR2 reads FQGNSA. Trimming cost V 5 bases and J 2 bases; bases outside gene matches: 16. This CDR3 contains 18 residues. The CDR3 DNA reads as TGTGCCAGCAGCCCAGGACTGGGCGGGAGAGTTACCACAGATACGCAGTATTTT. Translating it yields CASSPGLGGRVTTDTQYF. Drawing the rest from reference TRBV7-2 and TRBJ2-3, the complete variable domain is GAGVSQSPSNKVTEKGKDVELRCDPISGHTALYWYRQSLGQGLEFLIYFQGNSAPDKSGLPSDRFSAERTGGSVSTLTIQRTQQEDSAVYLCASSPGLGGRVTTDTQYFGPGTRLTVL.

The chain recombines TRBV20-1 with TRBJ1-4; 10 positions agree with TRBD1. CDR3 length: 14 amino acids. In germline, CDR1 is DFQATT, CDR2 SNEGSKA (reference sequence). Trimming took 6 bases from V and 10 from J; bases not matched to a gene: 11. This CDR3 reads CSAYPGTGAGKLFF. In DNA form, the CDR3 reads TGCAGTGCCTACCCAGGGACAGGGGCCGGAAAACTGTTTTTT.

This clonotype was counted a few times. The chain combines TRBV5-1 with TRBJ1-2; D may be TRBD1 (6 bases). This CDR3 region has 14 residues. Trimming removed 2 bases at V and 3 bases at J, with 11 bases between. The V gene's germline CDR1 is SGHRS and CDR2 YFSETQ. The CDR3 DNA reads as TGCGCCAGCAGCTTCCTGACAGGAGACTATGGCTACACCTTC. It specifies CASSFLTGDYGYTF.